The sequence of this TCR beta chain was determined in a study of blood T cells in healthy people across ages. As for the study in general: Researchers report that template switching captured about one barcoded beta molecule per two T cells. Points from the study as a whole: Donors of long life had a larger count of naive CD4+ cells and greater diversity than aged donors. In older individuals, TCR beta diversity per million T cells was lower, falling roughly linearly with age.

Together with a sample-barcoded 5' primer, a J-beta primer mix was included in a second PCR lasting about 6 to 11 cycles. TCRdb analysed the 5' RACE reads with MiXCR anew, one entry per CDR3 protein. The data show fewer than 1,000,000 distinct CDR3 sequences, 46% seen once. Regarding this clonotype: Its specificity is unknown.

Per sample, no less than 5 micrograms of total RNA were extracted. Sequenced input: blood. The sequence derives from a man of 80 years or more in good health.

The CDR3 loop reads CASSPVRQGVGETQYF. The CDR3 DNA reads TGTGCCAGCTCACCAGTTCGGCAGGGTGTAGGAGAGACCCAGTACTTC. The chain has TRBV18 and TRBJ2-5, with a tentative D call TRBD1 (5 bases). The germline CDR1 and CDR2 sequences are KGHSH and LQKENI. The CDR3 contains 16 residues. With 2 bases removed from V and 4 bases from J, the gap between germline ends came to 17 bases.